These 17 T cell receptor beta chains came from one sample sequenced in a study of T cells in Graves' hyperthyroidism and ophthalmopathy. RNA transcripts yielded amplified TCR beta CDR3 regions. A first-round RT-PCR of the TCR CDR3 used the HTBI primer set. Each CDR3 protein gets one entry after TCRdb re-called the multiplex PCR reads with MiXCR. In the table there are some 500,000 distinct CDR3 sequences, more than 15% of which are singletons. Sequenced material: blood. The receptors here all came from a young woman with Graves' ophthalmopathy.

The chain joins TRBV6-1 to TRBJ2-2, with a tentative D call TRBD2 (5 bases). The CDR3 loop spans 15 amino acids. With 5 bases removed from V and 5 bases from J, the gap between germline ends came to 15 bases. Germline V CDR1 and CDR2: MNHNS, SASEGT. The CDR3 sequence: CASSPRRVGTGELFF. The CDR3 region has the DNA TGTGCCAGCAGTCCCCGGCGGGTAGGAACCGGGGAGCTGTTTTTT.

This clonotype has ten or more counts. The chain carries TRBV7-2 and TRBJ1-5; D is perhaps TRBD1 (6 bases). The CDR3 spans 14 residues. Trimming removed 3 bases from V and 7 bases from J, with 13 bases in between. Per the germline V gene, CDR1 is SGHTA and CDR2 is FQGNSA. This CDR3 reads CASSFPGVGQPQHF. The CDR3 DNA follows: TGTGCCAGCAGCTTCCCAGGGGTTGGGCAGCCCCAGCATTTT.

This chain connects TRBV14 to TRBJ2-4; D may be TRBD2 (6 bases). The CDR3 runs to 14 residues. In germline, CDR1 is SGHDN, CDR2 FVKESK. V was clipped by 5 bases and J by 10 bases, with 18 bases between them. For the CDR3, the DNA is TGTGCCAGCAGCTTCACGGGGCGGGGCGGAATTCAGTACTTC. Protein product: CASSFTGRGGIQYF.

This clonotype has a count of ten or more. This rearrangement joins TRBV18 to TRBJ1-1; D is unclear. The CDR3 contains 13 residues. Per germline, CDR1 KGHSH and CDR2 LQKENI. Trimming left V 2 bases short and J 6 bases short, with 10 bases between. CDR3 nucleotides: TGTGCCAGCTCACCAGCGCAGAGGGCTGAAGCTTTCTTT. Protein: CASSPAQRAEAFF.

This clonotype was found many times. The chain recombines TRBV20-1 with TRBJ2-3; D unclear. Germline V gives CDR1 DFQATT, CDR2 SNEGSKA (reference sequence). The CDR3 is 11 residues long. Trimming removed 4 bases at V and 6 bases at J, with 8 bases between. The CDR3 DNA reads as TGCAGTGCTATCTTGGGGGATACGCAGTATTTT. This encodes CSAILGDTQYF.

The gene calls are TRBV28 and TRBJ1-6; 7 nucleotides line up with TRBD1. The ends lost 0 bases at V and 0 bases at J; junction bases unmatched: 2. Germline V CDR1 and CDR2: MDHEN, SYDVKM. The CDR3 runs 17 residues. Here the CDR3 DNA reads TGTGCCAGCAGTTTATGGGGACAGAGCTCCTATAATTCACCCCTCCACTTT. This encodes CASSLWGQSSYNSPLHF.

In this sample, this clonotype turned up many times. The chain combines TRBV12-3 or TRBV12-4 with TRBJ1-4; no definite D call. This CDR3 contains 15 residues. V shed 2 bases and J shed 7 bases, with 14 bases lying between them. The CDR3 sequence is CASSLQSGRGEKLFF. CDR3 in DNA: TGTGCCAGCAGTTTACAGAGTGGCCGGGGTGAAAAACTGTTTTTT.

V and J are TRBV6-2 or TRBV6-3 and TRBJ1-3; 8 bases are a match to TRBD1. The V and J ends lost 9 bases and 8 bases, in that order; junction bases with no gene match: 9. The germline V gene encodes CDR1 MNHEY and CDR2 SVGEGT. The CDR3 is 13 residues long. Here the CDR3 DNA reads TGTGCCAGGGGGAGGACAGGGTGGGACACCATATATTTT. Protein sequence: CARGRTGWDTIYF.

This clonotype was observed a handful of times. The chain joins TRBV6-1 to TRBJ1-5, with no clear D. V was cut by 7 bases and J by 7 bases, with 17 bases left in between. The germline gives CDR1 MNHNS, CDR2 SASEGT. This CDR3 spans 14 amino acids. In nucleotides, the CDR3 is TGTGCCAGCACCGAAATACCCGTGGCCCAGCCCCAGCATTTT. Translation gives CASTEIPVAQPQHF.

In its sample, this clonotype was seen many times. This sequence joins TRBV7-8 and TRBJ2-5; TRBD2 matches 14 bases. Germline V gene data show CDR1 as SGHVS and CDR2 as FQNEAQ. Trimming took 3 bases from V and 2 from J; bases not matched to a gene: 11. The CDR3 covers 19 residues. DNA for the CDR3: TGTGCCAGCAGCTTGGCCCCGGGACTAGCGGGAGTAGAACAAGAGACCCAGTACTTC. Translating gives CASSLAPGLAGVEQETQYF.

Many counts were recorded for this clonotype. The chain has TRBV4-3 and TRBJ2-5; D not resolved. With 0 bases removed from V and 5 bases from J, the gap between germline ends came to 4 bases. Looked up from germline, CDR1 is LGHNA and CDR2 is YSLEER. This CDR3 is 12 amino acids long. The CDR3 reads CASSQDDETQYF. In DNA form, the CDR3 reads TGCGCCAGCAGCCAAGACGATGAGACCCAGTACTTC.

This clonotype was picked up a small number of times. The chain is built from TRBV9 and TRBJ2-7, with 9 bases that match TRBD1. The CDR3 has 15 amino acids. The trim removed 6 bases at V and 5 bases at J, leaving 12 bases unmatched. CDR1 SGDLS and CDR2 YYNGEE come from the germline V gene. This CDR3 is CASNAQTGGVDEQYF. The CDR3, as DNA: TGTGCCAGCAACGCTCAAACAGGGGGCGTCGACGAGCAGTACTTC.

This clonotype was detected ten times or more. The chain couples TRBV6-1 to TRBJ2-3; the match to TRBD2 covers 9 bases. The CDR3 loop spans 15 amino acids. CDR1 and CDR2 (germline): MNHNS, SASEGT. J was trimmed by 6 bases and V by 1 base; bases with no gene match: 5. As DNA, the CDR3 is TGTGCCAGCAGTGAAGTAGCGGGAGCGACCGATACGCAGTATTTT. Translated: CASSEVAGATDTQYF.

The J gene is TRBJ1-2, the V gene TRBV10-3, with TRBD1 identical over 8 bases. The germline gives CDR1 ENHRY, CDR2 SYGVKD. The CDR3 length is 16 residues. V shed 0 bases and J 2 bases; nucleotides not matched to a gene: 5. This CDR3 is CAISESHDRGNYGYTF. In DNA, the CDR3 is TGTGCCATCAGTGAGTCGCACGACAGGGGAAACTATGGCTACACCTTC.

This clonotype was counted only a few times. The chain joins TRBV29-1 to TRBJ1-1; possible D gene TRBD1, 5 bases. Trimming pared 2 bases from V and 6 bases from J, leaving 13 bases between. The CDR3 consists of 13 residues. Looked up from germline, CDR1 is SQVTM and CDR2 is ANQGSEA. Written as DNA, the CDR3 is TGCAGCGTTGAACTGCTCAGGGAGGCTGAAGCTTTCTTT. Protein sequence: CSVELLREAEAFF.

This rearrangement joins TRBV28 to TRBJ1-2; tentative D call: TRBD1 (5 bases). V was trimmed by 3 bases and J by 4 bases, leaving 6 bases between them. The CDR3 is made up of 12 amino acids. The germline gives CDR1 MDHEN, CDR2 SYDVKM. The chain's CDR3 is CASSFQGYGYTF. The CDR3 nucleotides are TGTGCCAGCAGTTTCCAGGGCTATGGCTACACCTTC.

This clonotype turned up a few times. This sequence joins TRBV12-3 or TRBV12-4 and TRBJ1-1, with a weak D call TRBD1 (6 bases). This CDR3 spans 13 amino acids. Trimming removed 10 bases from V and 1 base from J, with 13 bases in between. The CDR3 nucleotides read TGTGCCACAATGATAGGGGGGAACACTGAAGCTTTCTTT. Translated: CATMIGGNTEAFF.